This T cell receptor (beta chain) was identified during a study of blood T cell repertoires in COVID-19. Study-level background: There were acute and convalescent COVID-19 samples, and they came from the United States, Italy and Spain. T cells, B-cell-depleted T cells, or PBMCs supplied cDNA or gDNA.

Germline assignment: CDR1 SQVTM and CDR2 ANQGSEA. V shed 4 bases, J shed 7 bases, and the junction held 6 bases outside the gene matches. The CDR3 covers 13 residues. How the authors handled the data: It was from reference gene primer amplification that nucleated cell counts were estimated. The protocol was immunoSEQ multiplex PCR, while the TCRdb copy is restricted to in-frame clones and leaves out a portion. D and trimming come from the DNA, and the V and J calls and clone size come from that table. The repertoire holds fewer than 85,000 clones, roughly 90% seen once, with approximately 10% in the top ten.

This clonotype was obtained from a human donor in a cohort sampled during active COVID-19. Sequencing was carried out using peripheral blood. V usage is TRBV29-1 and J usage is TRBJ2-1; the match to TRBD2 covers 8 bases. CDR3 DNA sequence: TGCAGCGTTGCAGCGGGAGAGGGGAATGAGCAGTTCTTC. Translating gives CSVAAGEGNEQFF.